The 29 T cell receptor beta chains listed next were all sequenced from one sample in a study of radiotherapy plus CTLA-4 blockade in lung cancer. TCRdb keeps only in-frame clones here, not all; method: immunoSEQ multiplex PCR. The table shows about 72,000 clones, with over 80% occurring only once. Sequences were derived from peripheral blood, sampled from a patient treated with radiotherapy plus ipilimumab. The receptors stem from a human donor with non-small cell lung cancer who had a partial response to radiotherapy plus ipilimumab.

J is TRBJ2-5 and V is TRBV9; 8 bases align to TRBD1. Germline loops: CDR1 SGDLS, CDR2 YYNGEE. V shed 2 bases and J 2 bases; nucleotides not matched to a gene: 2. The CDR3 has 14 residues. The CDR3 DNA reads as TGTGCCAGCAGCGTGACAGGGGAACAAGAGACCCAGTACTTC. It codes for CASSVTGEQETQYF.

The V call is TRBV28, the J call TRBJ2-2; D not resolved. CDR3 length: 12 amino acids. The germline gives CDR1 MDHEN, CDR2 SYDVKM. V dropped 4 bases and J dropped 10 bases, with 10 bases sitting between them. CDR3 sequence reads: CASSSTGLELFF. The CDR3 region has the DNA TGTGCCAGCAGTTCGACTGGCCTGGAGCTGTTTTTT.

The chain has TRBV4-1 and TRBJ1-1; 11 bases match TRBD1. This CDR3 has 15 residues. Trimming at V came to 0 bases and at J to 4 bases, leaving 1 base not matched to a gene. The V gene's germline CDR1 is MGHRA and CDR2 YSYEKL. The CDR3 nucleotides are TGCGCCAGCAGCCAAGAGGGGACAGGGGGCACTGAAGCTTTCTTT. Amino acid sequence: CASSQEGTGGTEAFF.

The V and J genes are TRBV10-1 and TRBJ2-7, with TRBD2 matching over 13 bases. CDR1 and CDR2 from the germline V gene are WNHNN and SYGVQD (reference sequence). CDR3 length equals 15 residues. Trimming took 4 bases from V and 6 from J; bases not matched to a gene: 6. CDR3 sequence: CASSGGTSGTSEQYF. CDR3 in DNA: TGCGCCAGCAGTGGAGGGACTAGCGGGACGAGCGAGCAGTACTTC.

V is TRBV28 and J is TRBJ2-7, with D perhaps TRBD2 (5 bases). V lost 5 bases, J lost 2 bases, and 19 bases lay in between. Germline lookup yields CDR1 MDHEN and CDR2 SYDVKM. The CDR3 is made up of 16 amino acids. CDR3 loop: CASSPRRGFGAYEQYF. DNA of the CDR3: TGTGCCAGCAGTCCCCGACGGGGTTTCGGGGCCTACGAGCAGTACTTC.

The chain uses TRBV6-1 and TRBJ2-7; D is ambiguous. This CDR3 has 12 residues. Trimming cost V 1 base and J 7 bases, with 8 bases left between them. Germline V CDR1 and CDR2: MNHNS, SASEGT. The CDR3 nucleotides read TGTGCCAGCAGTGAAGTACGGTGGGAGCAGTACTTC. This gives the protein CASSEVRWEQYF.

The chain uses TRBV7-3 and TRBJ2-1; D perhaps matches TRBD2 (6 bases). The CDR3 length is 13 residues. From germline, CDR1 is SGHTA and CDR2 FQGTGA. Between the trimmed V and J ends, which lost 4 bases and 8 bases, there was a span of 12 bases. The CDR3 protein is CASSSTSIHEQFF. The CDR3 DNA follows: TGTGCCAGCAGCTCAACTAGCATCCATGAGCAGTTCTTC.

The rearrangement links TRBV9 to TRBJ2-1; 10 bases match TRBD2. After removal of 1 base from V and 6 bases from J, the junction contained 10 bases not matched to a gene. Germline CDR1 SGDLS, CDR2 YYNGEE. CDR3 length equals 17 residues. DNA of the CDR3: TGTGCCAGCAGCGTAACCCCCGGCGTAGCGGGAGGCAATGAGCAGTTCTTC. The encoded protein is CASSVTPGVAGGNEQFF.

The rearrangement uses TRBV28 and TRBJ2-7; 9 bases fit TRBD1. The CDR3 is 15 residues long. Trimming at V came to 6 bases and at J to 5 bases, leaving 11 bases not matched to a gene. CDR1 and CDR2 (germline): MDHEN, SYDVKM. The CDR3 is CASSSAGTGSNEQYF. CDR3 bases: TGTGCCAGCAGCTCAGCCGGGACAGGGAGTAACGAGCAGTACTTC.

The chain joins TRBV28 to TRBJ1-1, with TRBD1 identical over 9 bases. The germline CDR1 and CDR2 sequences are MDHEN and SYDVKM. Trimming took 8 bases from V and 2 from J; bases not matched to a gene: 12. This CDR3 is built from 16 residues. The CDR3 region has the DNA TGTGCCAGCGTTACTAACAGGGGGCGCGGAAACACTGAAGCTTTCTTT. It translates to CASVTNRGRGNTEAFF.

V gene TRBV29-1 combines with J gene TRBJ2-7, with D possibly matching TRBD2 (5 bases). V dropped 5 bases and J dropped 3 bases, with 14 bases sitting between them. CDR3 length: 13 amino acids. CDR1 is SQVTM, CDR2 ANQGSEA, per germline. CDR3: CSVQAETNYEQYF. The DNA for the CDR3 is TGCAGCGTTCAAGCGGAGACGAACTACGAGCAGTACTTC.

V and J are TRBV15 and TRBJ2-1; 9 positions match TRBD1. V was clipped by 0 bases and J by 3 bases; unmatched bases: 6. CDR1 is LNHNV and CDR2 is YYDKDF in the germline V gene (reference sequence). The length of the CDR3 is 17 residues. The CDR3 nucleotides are TGTGCCACCAGCAGAGATCTTACGACAGGGGGCTACAATGAGCAGTTCTTC. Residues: CATSRDLTTGGYNEQFF.

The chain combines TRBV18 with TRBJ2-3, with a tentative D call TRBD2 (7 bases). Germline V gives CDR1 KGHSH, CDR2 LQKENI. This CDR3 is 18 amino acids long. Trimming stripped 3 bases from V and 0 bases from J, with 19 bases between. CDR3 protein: CASSPTGGAVDSTDTQYF. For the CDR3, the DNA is TGTGCCAGCTCACCTACGGGGGGCGCCGTAGATAGCACAGATACGCAGTATTTT. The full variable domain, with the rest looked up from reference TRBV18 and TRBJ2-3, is NAGVMQNPRHLVRRRGQEARLRCSPMKGHSHVYWYRQLPEEGLKFMVYLQKENIIDESGMPKERFSAEFPKEGPSILRIQQVVRGDSAAYFCASSPTGGAVDSTDTQYFGPGTRLTVL.

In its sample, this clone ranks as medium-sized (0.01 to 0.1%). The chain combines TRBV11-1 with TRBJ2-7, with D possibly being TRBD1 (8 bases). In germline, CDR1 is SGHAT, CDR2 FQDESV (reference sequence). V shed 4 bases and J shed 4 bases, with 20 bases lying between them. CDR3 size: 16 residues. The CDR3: CASSSPDGQGGYEQYF. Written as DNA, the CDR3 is TGTGCCAGCAGCTCTCCGGACGGACAGGGAGGGTACGAGCAGTACTTC.

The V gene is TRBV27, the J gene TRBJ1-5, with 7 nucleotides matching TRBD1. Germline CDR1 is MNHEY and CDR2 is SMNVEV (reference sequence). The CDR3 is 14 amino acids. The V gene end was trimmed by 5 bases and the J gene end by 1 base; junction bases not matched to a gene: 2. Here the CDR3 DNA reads TGTGCCAGCAGTCCGGGACAGAGCAATCAGCCCCAGCATTTT. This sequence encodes CASSPGQSNQPQHF.

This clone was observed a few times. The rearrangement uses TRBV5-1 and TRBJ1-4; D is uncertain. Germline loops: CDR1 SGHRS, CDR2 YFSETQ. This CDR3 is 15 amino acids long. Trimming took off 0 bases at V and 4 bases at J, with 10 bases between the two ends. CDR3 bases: TGCGCCAGCAGCTTGGACAGAACCAATAATGAAAAACTGTTTTTT. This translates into CASSLDRTNNEKLFF.

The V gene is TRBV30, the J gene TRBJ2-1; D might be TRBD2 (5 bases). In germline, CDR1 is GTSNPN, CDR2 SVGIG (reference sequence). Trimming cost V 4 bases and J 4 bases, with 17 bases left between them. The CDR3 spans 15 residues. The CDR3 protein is CAWTGKTLLYNEQFF. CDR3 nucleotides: TGTGCCTGGACGGGGAAAACCCTACTTTACAATGAGCAGTTCTTC.

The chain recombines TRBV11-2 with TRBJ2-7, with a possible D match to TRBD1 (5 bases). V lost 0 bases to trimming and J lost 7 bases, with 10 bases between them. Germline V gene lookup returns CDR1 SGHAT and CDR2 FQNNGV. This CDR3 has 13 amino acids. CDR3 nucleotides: TGTGCCAGCAGCTTAGACAGGGTGCATGAGCAGTACTTC. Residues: CASSLDRVHEQYF.

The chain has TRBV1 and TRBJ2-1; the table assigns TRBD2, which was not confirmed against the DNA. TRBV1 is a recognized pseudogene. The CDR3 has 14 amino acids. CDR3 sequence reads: CTSSQWSSYNEQFF. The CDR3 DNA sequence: TGCACCAGCAGCCAATGGAGCTCCTACAATGAGCAGTTCTTC.

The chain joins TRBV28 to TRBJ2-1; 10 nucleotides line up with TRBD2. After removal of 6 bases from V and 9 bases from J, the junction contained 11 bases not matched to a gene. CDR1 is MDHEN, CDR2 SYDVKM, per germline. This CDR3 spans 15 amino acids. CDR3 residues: CASSASGRAGGEQFF. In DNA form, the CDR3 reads TGTGCCAGCAGCGCCAGCGGGAGGGCCGGTGGTGAGCAGTTCTTC.

CDR3 sequence reads: CASSLDGISSYEQYF. The DNA of the CDR3 is TGTGCCAGCAGTCTCGACGGGATCAGCTCCTACGAGCAGTACTTC. This chain joins TRBV27 and TRBJ2-7; tentative D call: TRBD2 (5 bases). The CDR3 has 15 amino acids. Trimming left V 5 bases short and J 0 bases short, with 14 bases between. Germline V lookup: CDR1 MNHEY, CDR2 SMNVEV (reference sequence).

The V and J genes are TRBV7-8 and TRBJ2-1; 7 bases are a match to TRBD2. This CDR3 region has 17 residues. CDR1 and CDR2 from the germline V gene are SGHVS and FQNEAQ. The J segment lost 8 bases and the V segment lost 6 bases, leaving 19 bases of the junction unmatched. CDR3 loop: CASSRLERGTGGDEQFF. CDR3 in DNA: TGTGCCAGCAGTCGTCTCGAGCGGGGAACTGGGGGGGATGAGCAGTTCTTC.

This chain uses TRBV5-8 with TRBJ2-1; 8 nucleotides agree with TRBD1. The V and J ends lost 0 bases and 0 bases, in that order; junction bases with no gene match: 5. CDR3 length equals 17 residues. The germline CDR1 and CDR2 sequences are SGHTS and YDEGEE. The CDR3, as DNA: TGTGCCAGCAGCTTGGTAACAGGACAGGGCTCCTACAATGAGCAGTTCTTC. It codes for CASSLVTGQGSYNEQFF.

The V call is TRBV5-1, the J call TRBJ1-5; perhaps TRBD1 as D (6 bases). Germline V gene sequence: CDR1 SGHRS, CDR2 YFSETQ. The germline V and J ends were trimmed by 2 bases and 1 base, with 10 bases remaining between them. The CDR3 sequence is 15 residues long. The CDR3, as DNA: TGCGCCAGCAGCTTTGGGGGCTACAGCAATCAGCCCCAGCATTTT. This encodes CASSFGGYSNQPQHF.

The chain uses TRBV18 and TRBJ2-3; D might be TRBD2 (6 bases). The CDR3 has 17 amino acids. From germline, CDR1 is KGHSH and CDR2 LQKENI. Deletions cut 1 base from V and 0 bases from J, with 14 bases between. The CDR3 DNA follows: TGTGCCAGCTCACCACTCTGGAGCGGGCTGAGCACAGATACGCAGTATTTT. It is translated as CASSPLWSGLSTDTQYF. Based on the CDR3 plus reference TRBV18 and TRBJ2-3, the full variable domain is NAGVMQNPRHLVRRRGQEARLRCSPMKGHSHVYWYRQLPEEGLKFMVYLQKENIIDESGMPKERFSAEFPKEGPSILRIQQVVRGDSAAYFCASSPLWSGLSTDTQYFGPGTRLTVL.

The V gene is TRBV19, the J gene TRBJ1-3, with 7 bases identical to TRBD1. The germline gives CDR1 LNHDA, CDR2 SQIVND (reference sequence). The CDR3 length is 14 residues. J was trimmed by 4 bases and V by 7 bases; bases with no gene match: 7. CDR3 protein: CASKRTGTGNTIYF. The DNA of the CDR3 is TGTGCCAGTAAGCGGACAGGCACAGGAAACACCATATATTTT.

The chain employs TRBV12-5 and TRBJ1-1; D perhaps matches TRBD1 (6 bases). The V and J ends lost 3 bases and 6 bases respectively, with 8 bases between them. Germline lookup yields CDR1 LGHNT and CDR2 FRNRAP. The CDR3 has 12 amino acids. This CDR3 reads CASGLQGAEAFF. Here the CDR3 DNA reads TGTGCTAGTGGTTTACAGGGAGCTGAAGCTTTCTTT.

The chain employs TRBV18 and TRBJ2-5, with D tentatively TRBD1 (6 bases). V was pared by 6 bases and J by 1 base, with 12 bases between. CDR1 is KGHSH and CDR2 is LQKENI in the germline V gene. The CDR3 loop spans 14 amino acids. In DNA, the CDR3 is TGTGCCAGCTCGGACAGAAACCTCCAAGAGACCCAGTACTTC. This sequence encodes CASSDRNLQETQYF.

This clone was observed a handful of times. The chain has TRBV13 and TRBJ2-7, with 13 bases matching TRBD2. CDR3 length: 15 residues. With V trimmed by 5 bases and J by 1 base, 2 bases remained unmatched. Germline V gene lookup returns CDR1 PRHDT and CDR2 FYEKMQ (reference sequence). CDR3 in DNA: TGTGCCAGCAGCGAGGGACTAGCGGGATCCTACGAGCAGTACTTC. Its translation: CASSEGLAGSYEQYF.